A few counts support the clone carrying this TCR beta chain. The authors' processing: The assay estimated nucleated cells by amplifying reference gene primers. Measured with immunoSEQ multiplex PCR; TCRdb has only the in-frame clones, and not every one. From that table come the V and J calls and clone size; the DNA was used to work out D and trimming. The repertoire includes around 84,000 clones, roughly 77% of them detected once, and less than 7.5% sits in the top ten. This sample stems from a study of blood T cell repertoires in COVID-19. Study overall: Sites in the United States, Italy and Spain provided acute and convalescent COVID-19 samples. Sample material is recorded as cDNA or gDNA derived from T cells, B-cell-depleted T cells, or PBMCs.

This CDR3 comprises 15 residues. Between the trimmed V and J ends, which lost 3 bases and 0 bases, there was a span of 12 bases. Germline V CDR1 and CDR2: SGHTA, FQGTGA. V gene TRBV7-3 combines with J gene TRBJ2-7; a possible D gene is TRBD2 (5 bases). Material: peripheral blood. The TCR comes from a man aged 50 or older with active or convalescent COVID-19. For the CDR3, the DNA is TGTGCCAGCAGCTTTGGAGGCTCTAGCTCCTACGAGCAGTACTTC. Translated, it gives CASSFGGSSSYEQYF.